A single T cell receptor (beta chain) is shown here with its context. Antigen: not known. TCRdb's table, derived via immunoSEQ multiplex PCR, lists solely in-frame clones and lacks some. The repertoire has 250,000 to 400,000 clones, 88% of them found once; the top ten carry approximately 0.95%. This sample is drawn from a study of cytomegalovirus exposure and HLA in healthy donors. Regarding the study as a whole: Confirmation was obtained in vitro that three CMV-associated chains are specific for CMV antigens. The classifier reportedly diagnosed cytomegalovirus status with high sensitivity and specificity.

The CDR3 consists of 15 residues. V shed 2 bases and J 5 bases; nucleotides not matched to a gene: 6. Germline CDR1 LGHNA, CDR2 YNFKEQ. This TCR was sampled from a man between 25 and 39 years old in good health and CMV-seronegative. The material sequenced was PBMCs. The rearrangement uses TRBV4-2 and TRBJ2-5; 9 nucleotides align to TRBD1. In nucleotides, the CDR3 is TGTGCCAGCAGCCAAACCGCCGGGACAGGGGAGACCCAGTACTTC. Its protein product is CASSQTAGTGETQYF.